This T cell receptor beta chain was sequenced for a study of T cells in Graves' hyperthyroidism and ophthalmopathy. Findings and limits, study-wide: The authors' 13 V-J model separated ophthalmopathy from stable hyperthyroidism.

Amplified TCR beta CDR3 regions derived from RNA transcripts. The study used the HTBI primer set for a first-round RT-PCR of the TCR CDR3. Using its own MiXCR run on the multiplex PCR reads, TCRdb lists one record per CDR3 protein. The table has roughly 840,000 distinct CDR3 sequences, roughly 40% seen once. Per germline, CDR1 LNHDA and CDR2 SQIVND (reference sequence). The CDR3 has 12 residues. Trimming removed 4 bases at V and 7 bases at J, with 8 bases between. Patients aged 18 to 65 had newly diagnosed hyperthyroidism that had lasted under 2 months. For the diagnoses, clinical symptoms, serum thyroxine and TRAb, thyroid ultrasound and orbital computed tomography were used. The PBMCs studied were ones that came from 10 ml fresh peripheral blood. This clonotype was seen repeatedly, ten times or more. Its antigen is undetermined.

This TCR derives from a man aged 18 to 29 with Graves' hyperthyroidism. Sequencing input: blood. V and J are TRBV19 and TRBJ1-5; D remains ambiguous. CDR3 protein: CASSRAGQPQHF. The CDR3 bases are TGTGCCAGTAGTAGGGCTGGCCAGCCCCAGCATTTT.